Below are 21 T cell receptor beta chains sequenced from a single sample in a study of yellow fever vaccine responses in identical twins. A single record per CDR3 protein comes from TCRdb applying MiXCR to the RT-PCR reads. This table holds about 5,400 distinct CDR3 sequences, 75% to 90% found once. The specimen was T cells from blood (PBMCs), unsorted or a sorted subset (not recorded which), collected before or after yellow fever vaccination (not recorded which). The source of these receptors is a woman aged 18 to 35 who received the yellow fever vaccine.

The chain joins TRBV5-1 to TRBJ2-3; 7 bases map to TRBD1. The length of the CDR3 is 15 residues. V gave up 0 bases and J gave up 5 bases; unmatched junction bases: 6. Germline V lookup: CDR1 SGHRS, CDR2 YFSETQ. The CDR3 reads CASSLEGQRGDTQYF. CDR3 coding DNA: TGCGCCAGCAGCTTGGAGGGACAGAGGGGAGATACGCAGTATTTT.

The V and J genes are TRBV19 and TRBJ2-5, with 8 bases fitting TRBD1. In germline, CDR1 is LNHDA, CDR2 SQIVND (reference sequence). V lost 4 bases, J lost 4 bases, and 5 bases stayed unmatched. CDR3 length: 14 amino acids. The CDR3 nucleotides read TGTGCCAGTAGTAGTCAGGGGGCAGGAGAGACCCAGTACTTC. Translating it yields CASSSQGAGETQYF.

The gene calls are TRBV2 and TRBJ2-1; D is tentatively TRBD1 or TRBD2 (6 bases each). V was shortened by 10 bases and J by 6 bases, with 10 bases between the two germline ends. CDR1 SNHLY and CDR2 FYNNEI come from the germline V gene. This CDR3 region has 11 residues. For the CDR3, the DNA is TGTGCCACAGGAGGGGGCAATGAGCAGTTCTTC. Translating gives CATGGGNEQFF.

The CDR3 region has the DNA TGCGCCAGCAGCCTACCTAGCGAAAAGCAGTTCTTC. Encoded protein: CASSLPSEKQFF. The genes are TRBV5-1 and TRBJ2-1; tentatively, D is TRBD2 (6 bases). This CDR3 is built from 12 residues. The ends were cut back, 4 bases at V and 11 bases at J, with 13 bases in the middle. Germline CDR1 SGHRS, CDR2 YFSETQ.

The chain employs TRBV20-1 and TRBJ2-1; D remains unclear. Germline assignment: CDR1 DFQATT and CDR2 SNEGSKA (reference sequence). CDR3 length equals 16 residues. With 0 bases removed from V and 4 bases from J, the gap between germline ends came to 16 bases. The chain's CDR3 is CSARDLRSQEYNEQFF. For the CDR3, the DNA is TGCAGTGCTAGAGATCTCAGAAGCCAGGAGTACAATGAGCAGTTCTTC.

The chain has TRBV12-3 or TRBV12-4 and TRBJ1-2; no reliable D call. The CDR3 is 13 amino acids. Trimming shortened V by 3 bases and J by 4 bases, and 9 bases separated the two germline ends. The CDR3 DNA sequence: TGTGCCAGCAGTTTTGGGCCAACCTATGGCTACACCTTC. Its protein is CASSFGPTYGYTF.

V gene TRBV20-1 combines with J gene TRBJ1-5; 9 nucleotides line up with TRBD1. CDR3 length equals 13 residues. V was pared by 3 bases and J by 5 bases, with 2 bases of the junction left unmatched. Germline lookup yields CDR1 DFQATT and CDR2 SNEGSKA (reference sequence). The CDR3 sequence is CSARTGGDQPQHF. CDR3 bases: TGCAGTGCTAGGACAGGGGGTGATCAGCCCCAGCATTTT.

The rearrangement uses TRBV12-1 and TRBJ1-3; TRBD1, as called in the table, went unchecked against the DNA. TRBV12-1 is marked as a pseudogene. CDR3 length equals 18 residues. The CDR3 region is CASRLGQLTRCSGNTIYF. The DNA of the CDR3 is TGTGCCAGCAGGCTAGGACAGCTGACCCGATGCTCTGGAAACACCATATATTTT.

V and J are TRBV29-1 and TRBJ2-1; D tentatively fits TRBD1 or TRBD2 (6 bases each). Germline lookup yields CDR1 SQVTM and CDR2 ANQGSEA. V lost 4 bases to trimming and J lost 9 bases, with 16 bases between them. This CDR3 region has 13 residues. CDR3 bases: TGCAGCGTTGGGGGGGCACGTGAGAGTGAGCAGTTCTTC. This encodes CSVGGARESEQFF.

The CDR3 loop reads CASSLRDLAGETQYF. Here the CDR3 DNA reads TGCGCCAGCAGCCTCCGGGACCTAGCCGGGGAGACCCAGTACTTC. This sequence joins TRBV4-1 and TRBJ2-5; D tentatively fits TRBD1 or TRBD2 (5 bases each). Germline V gives CDR1 MGHRA, CDR2 YSYEKL. This CDR3 has 15 residues. The ends were cut back, 4 bases at V and 5 bases at J, with 17 bases in the middle.

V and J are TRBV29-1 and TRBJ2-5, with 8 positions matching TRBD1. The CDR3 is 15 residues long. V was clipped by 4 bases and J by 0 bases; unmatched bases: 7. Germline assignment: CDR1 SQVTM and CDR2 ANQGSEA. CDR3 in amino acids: CSVAPRTGNQETQYF. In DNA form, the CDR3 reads TGCAGCGTTGCCCCACGGACAGGGAACCAAGAGACCCAGTACTTC.

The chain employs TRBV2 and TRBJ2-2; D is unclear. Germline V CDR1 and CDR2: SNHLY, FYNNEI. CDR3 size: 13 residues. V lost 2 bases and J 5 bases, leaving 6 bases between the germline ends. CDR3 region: CASSERRTGELFF. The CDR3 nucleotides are TGTGCCAGCAGTGAACGTCGGACCGGGGAGCTGTTTTTT.

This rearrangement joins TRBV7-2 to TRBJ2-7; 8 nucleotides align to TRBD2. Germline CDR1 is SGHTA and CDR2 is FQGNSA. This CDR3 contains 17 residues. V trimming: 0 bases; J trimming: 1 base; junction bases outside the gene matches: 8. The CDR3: CASSLAVRGGRSYEQYF. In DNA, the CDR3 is TGTGCCAGCAGCTTAGCGGTACGGGGGGGGCGATCCTACGAGCAGTACTTC.

CDR3 nucleotides: TGTGCCAGCAGTTGGGGACAGGGCTACGAGCAGTACTTC. It encodes CASSWGQGYEQYF. This chain links TRBV12-3 or TRBV12-4 with TRBJ2-7; TRBD1 aligns across 9 bases. V lost 4 bases and J lost 3; bases outside the gene matches: 1. This CDR3 has 13 residues.

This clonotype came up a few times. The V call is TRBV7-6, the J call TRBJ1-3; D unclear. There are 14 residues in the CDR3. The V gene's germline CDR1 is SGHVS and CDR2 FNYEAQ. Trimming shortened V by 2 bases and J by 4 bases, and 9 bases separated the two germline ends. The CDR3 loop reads CASSLRNGGNTIYF. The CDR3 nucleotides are TGTGCCAGCAGCTTACGGAACGGCGGAAACACCATATATTTT. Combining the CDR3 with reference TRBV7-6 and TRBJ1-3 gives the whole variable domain GAGVSQSPRYKVTKRGQDVALRCDPISGHVSLYWYRQALGQGPEFLTYFNYEAQQDKSGLPNDRFSAERPEGSISTLTIQRTEQRDSAMYRCASSLRNGGNTIYFGEGSWLTVV.

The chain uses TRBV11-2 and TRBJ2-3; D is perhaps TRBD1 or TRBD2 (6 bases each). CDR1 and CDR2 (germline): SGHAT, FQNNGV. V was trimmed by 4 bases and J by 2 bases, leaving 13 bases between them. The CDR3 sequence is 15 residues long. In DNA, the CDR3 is TGTGCCAGCAGCTCTTTGGGGGGCCTCACAGATACGCAGTATTTT. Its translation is CASSSLGGLTDTQYF.

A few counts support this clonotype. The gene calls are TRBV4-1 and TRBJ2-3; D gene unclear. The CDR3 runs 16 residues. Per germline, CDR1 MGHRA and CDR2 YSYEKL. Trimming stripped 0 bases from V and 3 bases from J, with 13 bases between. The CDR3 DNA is TGCGCCAGCAGCCAAGATCATGCAGGAGAGACAGATACGCAGTATTTT. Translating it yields CASSQDHAGETDTQYF.

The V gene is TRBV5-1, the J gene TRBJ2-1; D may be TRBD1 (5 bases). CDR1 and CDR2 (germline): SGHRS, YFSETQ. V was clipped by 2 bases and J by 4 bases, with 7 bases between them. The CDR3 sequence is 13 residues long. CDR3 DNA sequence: TGCGCCAGCAGCTTATCAGGGTACAATGAGCAGTTCTTC. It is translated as CASSLSGYNEQFF.

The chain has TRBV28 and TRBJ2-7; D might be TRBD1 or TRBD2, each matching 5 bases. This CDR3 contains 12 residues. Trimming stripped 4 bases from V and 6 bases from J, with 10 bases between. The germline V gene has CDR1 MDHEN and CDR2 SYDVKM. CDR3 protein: CASSSGTGEQYF. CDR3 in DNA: TGTGCCAGCAGTTCAGGGACGGGCGAGCAGTACTTC.

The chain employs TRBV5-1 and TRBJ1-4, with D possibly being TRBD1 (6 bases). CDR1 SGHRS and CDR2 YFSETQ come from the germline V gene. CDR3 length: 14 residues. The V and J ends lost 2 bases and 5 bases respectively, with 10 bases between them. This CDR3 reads CASSLRGGNEKLFF. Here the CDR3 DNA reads TGCGCCAGCAGCTTAAGAGGGGGAAATGAAAAACTGTTTTTT.

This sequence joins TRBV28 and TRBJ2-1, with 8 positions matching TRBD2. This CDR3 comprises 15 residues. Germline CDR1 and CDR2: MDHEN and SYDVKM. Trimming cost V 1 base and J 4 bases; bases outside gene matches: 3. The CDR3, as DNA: TGTGCCAGCAGTTTATCAGCGGGGGTTTACAATGAGCAGTTCTTC. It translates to CASSLSAGVYNEQFF.